Below, one T cell receptor beta chain is given with its context. Antigen: not known. This record belongs to a study of cytomegalovirus exposure and HLA in healthy donors. Background on the study: From HLA-typed donors, an early data release held some 91 million unique TCRs. Study conclusions and caveats: In a later analysis, productive TCRs from donors in an Asian-associated ancestry cluster reportedly carried fewer N-insertions than the cohort mean. Among the sequence variants, a highly shared cluster was likely an artifact of sequencing.

This PCR relied on a set of 60 Vbeta primers and 13 Jbeta primers. TCRdb keeps only in-frame clones here, not all; method: immunoSEQ multiplex PCR. Among 160,000 or so clones listed, 65% to 85% were seen once. The sequenced sample consisted of PBMCs. The source of this sequence is a woman under 30 in good health and CMV-seronegative.

CDR3 sequence reads: CASSLGSGGVSYNEQFF. In nucleotides, the CDR3 is TGTGCCAGCAGCTTAGGAAGCGGGGGGGTCTCCTACAATGAGCAGTTCTTC. The chain combines TRBV7-3 with TRBJ2-1; 10 bases fit TRBD2. Germline lookup yields CDR1 SGHTA and CDR2 FQGTGA. Trimming at V came to 2 bases and at J to 0 bases, leaving 4 bases not matched to a gene. The CDR3 has 17 amino acids.